Shown below are 2 T cell receptor beta chains from a single sample sequenced in a study of shared clonotypes between healthy human individuals. Profiling relied on immunoSEQ multiplex PCR, and the TCRdb table lists in-frame clones only, not all of them. The profile shows about 530,000 clones, almost 97% of them singletons. Sequencing was done on a sample of naive CD4+ T cells sorted from blood. Stated subset: CD45RA+ positively selected. All receptors derive from a woman in her twenties or thirties in good health.

CDR3 sequence reads: CASSFGSNYGYTF. DNA for the CDR3: TGTGCCAGCAGTTTCGGCAGTAACTATGGCTACACCTTC. The chain joins TRBV28 to TRBJ1-2; D is undetermined. This CDR3 spans 13 amino acids. Germline V gene data show CDR1 as MDHEN and CDR2 as SYDVKM. Trimming removed 3 bases at V and 1 base at J, with 6 bases between.

The chain couples TRBV5-1 to TRBJ1-4; TRBD1 agrees at 9 bases. There are 15 residues in the CDR3. The V gene's germline CDR1 is SGHRS and CDR2 YFSETQ. V dropped 4 bases and J dropped 4; count of bases not matched to a gene: 5. The DNA of the CDR3 is TGCGCCAGCAGCGAACAGGGGGCCCTTAATGAAAAACTGTTTTTT. Its translation: CASSEQGALNEKLFF. Variable domain in full (rest from reference TRBV5-1 and TRBJ1-4): KAGVTQTPRYLIKTRGQQVTLSCSPISGHRSVSWYQQTPGQGLQFLFEYFSETQRNKGNFPGRFSGRQFSNSRSEMNVSTLELGDSALYLCASSEQGALNEKLFFGSGTQLSVL.